This T cell receptor (beta chain) was captured by sequencing in a study of shared clonotypes between healthy human individuals. Study-wide background: A donor's plate count was three for CD4 naive and three for CD4 memory; CD8 naive had two and CD8 memory one.

The sorted-subset replicate PCRs were given around 200 ng DNA, which is around 29,000 T cell genomes. Using immunoSEQ multiplex PCR, the repertoire was profiled, and TCRdb retains in-frame clones only, with some absent. This table holds under 850,000 clones, more than 85% found once. The CDR3 extends over 15 amino acids. Germline CDR1 and CDR2: SGHKS and YYEKEE (reference sequence). V lost 4 bases, J lost 4 bases, and 6 bases stayed unmatched. Terminally differentiated effector memory CD45RA+ cells were excluded by CCR7 positive selection of CD45RO-negative cells. The receptor was isolated from a man aged 30 to 39 in good health. V is TRBV5-5 and J is TRBJ2-3; 10 bases are shared with TRBD1. Sequencing input: naive CD8+ T cells sorted from blood. The DNA for the CDR3 is TGTGCCAGCAGCCGCGACAGGGGGCGAGCAGATACGCAGTATTTT. Amino acids: CASSRDRGRADTQYF.